The 17 T cell receptor beta chains listed next were all sequenced from one sample in a study of blood T cell repertoires in COVID-19. Sequenced by immunoSEQ multiplex PCR; TCRdb stores in-frame clones only, minus some. The profile shows about 190,000 clones, roughly 83% of them singletons. Sequencing input: PBMCs or T cells enriched from blood (not recorded which). These receptor sequences come from a woman between 25 and 40 years old who had recovered from COVID-19.

The chain carries TRBV9 and TRBJ1-6; 8 bases align to TRBD1. V trimming: 3 bases; J trimming: 9 bases; junction bases outside the gene matches: 5. The germline V gene encodes CDR1 SGDLS and CDR2 YYNGEE. The CDR3 spans 14 residues. CDR3 region: CASSAGGASSPLHF. The CDR3 region has the DNA TGTGCCAGCAGCGCAGGGGGCGCGAGTTCACCCCTCCACTTT.

This clone was detected only once. The chain joins TRBV27 to TRBJ1-5; a weak D match, TRBD1 (5 bases). Trimming removed 6 bases at V and 2 bases at J, with 11 bases between. The CDR3 is made up of 14 amino acids. Germline CDR1 MNHEY, CDR2 SMNVEV (reference sequence). In DNA form, the CDR3 reads TGTGCCAGCAGCCCGGGGGGGGGCAATCAGCCCCAGCATTTT. This gives the protein CASSPGGGNQPQHF.

This clone has only one observation. This chain joins TRBV6-1 and TRBJ1-5; 9 nucleotides line up with TRBD1. CDR3 length: 15 amino acids. J lost 9 bases, V lost 1 base, and 7 bases had no gene match. In germline, CDR1 is MNHNS, CDR2 SASEGT. CDR3 DNA: TGTGCCAGCAGTGAAGGGACAGGGGTTTTTGGGCCCCAGCATTTT. Its translation is CASSEGTGVFGPQHF.

The CDR3 DNA reads TGTGCCAGCAGCCCGGGGGGACAGGGGGATGAGCAGTTCTTC. Amino acids: CASSPGGQGDEQFF. This rearrangement joins TRBV7-2 to TRBJ2-1; TRBD1 matches at 11 bases. Trimming took 5 bases from V and 8 from J; bases not matched to a gene: 5. The CDR3 is 14 residues long. CDR1 SGHTA and CDR2 FQGNSA come from the germline V gene.

The V gene is TRBV3-1 (or the pseudogene TRBV3-2), the J gene TRBJ2-5; 7 bases line up with TRBD1. Germline V gene sequence: CDR1 LGHDT, CDR2 YNNKEL (reference sequence). Trimming took 3 bases from V and 1 from J; bases not matched to a gene: 14. The CDR3 covers 18 residues. CDR3 region: CASSQANTRGFVQETQYF. The DNA of the CDR3 is TGTGCCAGCAGCCAGGCCAATACCAGGGGGTTCGTCCAAGAGACCCAGTACTTC.

The chain combines TRBV5-1 with TRBJ2-3; the match to TRBD2 covers 8 bases. Germline V lookup: CDR1 SGHRS, CDR2 YFSETQ. The V and J ends lost 0 bases and 4 bases, in that order; junction bases with no gene match: 7. This CDR3 is built from 16 residues. CDR3 in DNA: TGCGCCAGCAGCTTGGGTCGGGAGGGCCGGGCAGATACGCAGTATTTT. Its translation: CASSLGREGRADTQYF.

This chain links TRBV5-1 with TRBJ1-2, with 8 bases identical to TRBD1. The CDR3 consists of 15 residues. After removal of 0 bases from V and 7 bases from J, the junction contained 8 bases not matched to a gene. Germline V gives CDR1 SGHRS, CDR2 YFSETQ. The CDR3 DNA sequence: TGCGCCAGCAGCTTGGGGCAGGGGGCAGAAAGTGGCTACACCTTC. Translating gives CASSLGQGAESGYTF.

The chain has TRBV11-3 and TRBJ2-2, with D possibly being TRBD1 (6 bases). Germline V gene sequence: CDR1 SGHNT, CDR2 YENEEA. The CDR3 is 13 amino acids. V lost 5 bases, J lost 4 bases, and 8 bases lay in between. CDR3 DNA sequence: TGTGCCAGCAGCCGACAGGCCACCGGGGAGCTGTTTTTT. This gives the protein CASSRQATGELFF.

The rearrangement joins TRBV24-1 to TRBJ1-1; TRBD1 aligns across 8 bases. The CDR3 consists of 13 residues. Germline CDR1 KGHDR, CDR2 SFDVKD. After removal of 7 bases from V and 2 bases from J, the junction contained 2 bases not matched to a gene. The CDR3 DNA reads TGTGCCACCAGAGGACAGGGCAACACTGAAGCTTTCTTT. This encodes CATRGQGNTEAFF.

The chain carries TRBV6-5 and TRBJ1-4; 8 nucleotides line up with TRBD1. V shed 6 bases and J 4 bases; nucleotides not matched to a gene: 7. The CDR3 totals 15 residues. From germline, CDR1 is MNHEY and CDR2 SVGAGI. DNA of the CDR3: TGTGCCAGCAGGAAAAACAGGGGGGTTAATGAAAAACTGTTTTTT. Encoded protein: CASRKNRGVNEKLFF.

This clone was counted a few times. V gene TRBV5-6 combines with J gene TRBJ1-5; TRBD1 agrees at 9 bases. V shed 3 bases, J shed 3 bases, and the junction held 4 bases outside the gene matches. From germline, CDR1 is SGHDT and CDR2 YYEEEE. There are 15 residues in the CDR3. The CDR3: CASSYGTGSNQPQHF. CDR3 DNA sequence: TGTGCCAGCAGCTACGGGACAGGGTCCAATCAGCCCCAGCATTTT.

The V call is TRBV11-1, the J call TRBJ1-1, with D unclear. The CDR3 totals 13 residues. The germline gives CDR1 SGHAT, CDR2 FQDESV (reference sequence). Trimming cost V 4 bases and J 7 bases, with 13 bases left between them. The CDR3 DNA sequence: TGTGCCAGCAGCTCAGAGGCCGGTAGTGAAGCTTTCTTT. Translation gives CASSSEAGSEAFF.

This clone came up once. V and J are TRBV3-1 (or the pseudogene TRBV3-2) and TRBJ2-7, with 7 bases aligning to TRBD1. The junction had 12 bases not matched to a gene; V was cut back by 4 bases and J by 9 bases. Germline CDR1 and CDR2: LGHDT and YNNKEL (reference sequence). The CDR3 totals 14 residues. In nucleotides, the CDR3 is TGTGCCAGCAGCCCGCTTTACAGGGGCGACGGGCAGTACTTC. As protein: CASSPLYRGDGQYF.

The V call is TRBV19, the J call TRBJ2-1; 8 bases map to TRBD1. CDR1 is LNHDA, CDR2 SQIVND, per germline (reference sequence). The CDR3 is made up of 16 amino acids. V lost 5 bases and J lost 0; bases outside the gene matches: 6. The CDR3 protein is CASSLTGQGSYNEQFF. Here the CDR3 DNA reads TGTGCCAGTAGTCTAACCGGACAGGGCTCCTACAATGAGCAGTTCTTC.

The chain joins TRBV24-1 to TRBJ2-7, with D maybe TRBD2 (6 bases). Trimming shortened V by 0 bases and J by 3 bases, and 8 bases separated the two germline ends. The CDR3 contains 14 residues. The germline V gene encodes CDR1 KGHDR and CDR2 SFDVKD. The CDR3 coding sequence is TGTGCCACCAGTGATTTGAGGCGGGGCTACGAGCAGTACGTC. Translating gives CATSDLRRGYEQYV.

The J gene is TRBJ2-1, the V gene TRBV9, with 10 bases lining up with TRBD2. This CDR3 spans 16 amino acids. Germline V gives CDR1 SGDLS, CDR2 YYNGEE. The V gene end was trimmed by 0 bases and the J gene end by 8 bases; junction bases not matched to a gene: 8. CDR3 amino acids: CASSVGTSGFWDEQFF. The CDR3 coding sequence is TGTGCCAGCAGCGTAGGGACTAGCGGTTTCTGGGATGAGCAGTTCTTC.

The rearrangement uses TRBV28 and TRBJ2-5; 7 nucleotides line up with TRBD2. CDR3 length equals 18 residues. V lost 6 bases and J lost 3; bases outside the gene matches: 19. Germline V CDR1 and CDR2: MDHEN, SYDVKM. CDR3 residues: CASSEVGGSALRKETQYF. In nucleotides, the CDR3 is TGTGCCAGCAGCGAGGTGGGCGGGAGTGCGTTGAGAAAAGAGACCCAGTACTTC.